The source of this T cell receptor (beta chain) is a study of T cells in Graves' hyperthyroidism and ophthalmopathy. Study details: Peripheral blood was acquired at first diagnosis, ahead of any therapy whatsoever. Broader study findings: Also found in blood were most expanded thyroid clonotypes above 0.001.

Those with hyperthyroidism were 18 to 65 years old, newly diagnosed, and ill for under 2 months. The study left out patients who had uncontrolled infection, other autoimmune disease, pregnancy or lactation. This CDR3 is 14 amino acids long. Germline CDR1 SGHAT, CDR2 FQNNGV. The germline V and J ends were trimmed by 8 bases and 3 bases, with 17 bases remaining between them. RNA transcripts served as the template for amplifying TCR beta CDR3 regions. HTBI primers were used for first-round RT-PCR of the TCR CDR3. Each CDR3 protein is one row after TCRdb ran MiXCR on the multiplex PCR reads. The sample carries approximately 610,000 distinct CDR3 sequences, over 15% recorded once. This clonotype occurred many times. The antigen is unknown.

The receptor was isolated from a woman aged 18-29 years with Graves' hyperthyroidism. Sequencing was performed on blood. The genes are TRBV11-2 and TRBJ2-7; D not certain. CDR3 residues: CASAWAAELYEQYF. In DNA form, the CDR3 reads TGTGCCAGCGCCTGGGCGGCAGAACTCTACGAGCAGTACTTC. Based on the CDR3 plus reference TRBV11-2 and TRBJ2-7, the full variable domain is EAGVAQSPRYKIIEKRQSVAFWCNPISGHATLYWYQQILGQGPKLLIQFQNNGVVDDSQLPKDRFSAERLKGVDSTLKIQPAKLEDSAVYLCASAWAAELYEQYFGPGTRLTVT.